Listed below are T cell receptor beta chains from one sample, sequenced in a study of cytomegalovirus exposure and HLA in healthy donors. The method was immunoSEQ multiplex PCR; TCRdb's version includes in-frame clones alone and lacks a portion of them. This sample's table has 200,000 or so clones. The sample taken for sequencing was PBMCs. The receptors stem from a boy between 10 and 17 years old in good health and CMV-seronegative. The CDR3 runs from the conserved cysteine through the conserved F or W. Fields, in order: CDR3 length, J gene, D gene, V gene, CDR3 DNA, CDR3 protein. A D gene is named only where the DNA matches it firmly.

cdr3_length: 14; j_call: TRBJ2-1; d_call: NA; v_call: TRBV13; cdr3_nt: TGTGCCAGCAGATCACCGGTCAGGGGGGATGAGCAGTTCTTC; cdr3_aa: CASRSPVRGDEQFF
cdr3_length: 14; j_call: TRBJ1-3; d_call: NA; v_call: TRBV6-1; cdr3_nt: TGTGCCAGCAGTGAAGGAGGCCCTGGAAACACCATATATTTT; cdr3_aa: CASSEGGPGNTIYF
cdr3_length: 17; j_call: TRBJ1-3; d_call: TRBD1; v_call: TRBV13; cdr3_nt: TGTGCCAGCAGCTCCATCGGACAGGGTCTTCTGGGAAACACCATATATTTT; cdr3_aa: CASSSIGQGLLGNTIYF
cdr3_length: 15; j_call: TRBJ2-3; d_call: NA; v_call: TRBV11-2; cdr3_nt: TGTGCCAGCAGCTTGCACGCCAGGAGGGGAGATACGCAGTATTTT; cdr3_aa: CASSLHARRGDTQYF
cdr3_length: 14; j_call: TRBJ2-2; d_call: NA; v_call: TRBV7-3; cdr3_nt: TGTGCCAGCACCCCCGGCGGCAACACCGGGGAGCTGTTTTTT; cdr3_aa: CASTPGGNTGELFF
cdr3_length: 14; j_call: TRBJ2-5; d_call: NA; v_call: TRBV5-8; cdr3_nt: TGTGCCAGTAGTTACGGGGGTCTCCAAGAGACCCAGTACTTC; cdr3_aa: CASSYGGLQETQYF
cdr3_length: 12; j_call: TRBJ2-7; d_call: NA; v_call: TRBV28; cdr3_nt: TGTGCCAGCAGTTTCCTTTCGTTCGAGCAGTACTTC; cdr3_aa: CASSFLSFEQYF
cdr3_length: 13; j_call: TRBJ1-5; d_call: NA; v_call: TRBV29-1; cdr3_nt: TGCAGCGTTGCCTTCGGGTCGAATCAGCCCCAGCATTTT; cdr3_aa: CSVAFGSNQPQHF
cdr3_length: 12; j_call: TRBJ2-7; d_call: TRBD1; v_call: TRBV6-6; cdr3_nt: TGTGCCAGCAGGACAGGGGGGTACGAGCAGTACTTC; cdr3_aa: CASRTGGYEQYF
cdr3_length: 15; j_call: TRBJ2-1; d_call: TRBD2; v_call: TRBV27; cdr3_nt: TGTGCCAGCAGCCCACTAGCGGGGGTTACCAATGAGCAGTTCTTC; cdr3_aa: CASSPLAGVTNEQFF
cdr3_length: 16; j_call: TRBJ2-1; d_call: NA; v_call: TRBV27; cdr3_nt: TGTGCCAGCAGTTCAGGTGCCCTGAGCTCCTACAATGAGCAGTTCTTC; cdr3_aa: CASSSGALSSYNEQFF
cdr3_length: 16; j_call: TRBJ2-5; d_call: TRBD2; v_call: TRBV4-2; cdr3_nt: TGTGCCAGCAGCCTCGTGCCAGCGGGGGGTCAAGAGACCCAGTACTTC; cdr3_aa: CASSLVPAGGQETQYF
cdr3_length: 17; j_call: TRBJ1-1; d_call: NA; v_call: TRBV11-1; cdr3_nt: TGTGCCAGCAGCTTAGCCCTAAACAGGTACCAGGGGACTGAAGCTTTCTTT; cdr3_aa: CASSLALNRYQGTEAFF
cdr3_length: 16; j_call: TRBJ2-5; d_call: TRBD1; v_call: TRBV27; cdr3_nt: TGTGCCAGCAGTTTAGTCGTGGGACAGGGGAGGGAGACCCAGTACTTC; cdr3_aa: CASSLVVGQGRETQYF
cdr3_length: 17; j_call: TRBJ1-3; d_call: NA; v_call: TRBV4-1; cdr3_nt: TGCGCCAGCAGCCAAGGTCGCCAGGGCCTCTCTGGAAACACCATATATTTT; cdr3_aa: CASSQGRQGLSGNTIYF
cdr3_length: 12; j_call: TRBJ2-2; d_call: NA; v_call: TRBV7-3; cdr3_nt: TGTGCCAGCACCCAAAACACCGGGGAGCTGTTTTTT; cdr3_aa: CASTQNTGELFF
cdr3_length: 13; j_call: TRBJ2-5; d_call: TRBD2; v_call: TRBV5-4; cdr3_nt: TGTGCCAGCAGCTTGGGGTCTAGCGGGGCCCAGTACTTC; cdr3_aa: CASSLGSSGAQYF
cdr3_length: 13; j_call: TRBJ2-7; d_call: NA; v_call: TRBV4-1; cdr3_nt: TGCGCCAGCAGCCAAGAGTATTCCTACGAGCAGTACTTC; cdr3_aa: CASSQEYSYEQYF
cdr3_length: 16; j_call: TRBJ1-4; d_call: TRBD1; v_call: TRBV29-1; cdr3_nt: TGCAGCGTTGTTAACCGAGGGACAGGGGGTAATGAAAAACTGTTTTTT; cdr3_aa: CSVVNRGTGGNEKLFF
cdr3_length: 15; j_call: TRBJ2-7; d_call: NA; v_call: TRBV4-1; cdr3_nt: TGCGCCAGCAGCCCGGGGAGGGGGACTGTATACGAGCAGTACTTC; cdr3_aa: CASSPGRGTVYEQYF